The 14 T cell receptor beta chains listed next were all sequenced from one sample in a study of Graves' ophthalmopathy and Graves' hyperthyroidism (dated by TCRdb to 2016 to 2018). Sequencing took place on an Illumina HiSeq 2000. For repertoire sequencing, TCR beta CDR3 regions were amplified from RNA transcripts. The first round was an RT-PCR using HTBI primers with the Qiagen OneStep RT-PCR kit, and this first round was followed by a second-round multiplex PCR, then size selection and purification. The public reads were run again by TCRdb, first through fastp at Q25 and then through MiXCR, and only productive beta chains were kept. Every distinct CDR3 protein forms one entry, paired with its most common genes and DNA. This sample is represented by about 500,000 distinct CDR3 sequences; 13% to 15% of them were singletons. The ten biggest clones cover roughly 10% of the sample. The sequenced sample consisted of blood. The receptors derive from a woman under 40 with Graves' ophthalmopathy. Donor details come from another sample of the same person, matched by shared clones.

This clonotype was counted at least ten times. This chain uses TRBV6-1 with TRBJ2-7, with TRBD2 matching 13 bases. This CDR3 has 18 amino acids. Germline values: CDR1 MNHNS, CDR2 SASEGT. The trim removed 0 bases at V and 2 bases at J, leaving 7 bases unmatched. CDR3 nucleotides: TGTGCCAGCAGTGAAGCGCTTCGAACTAGCGGGAGGGCCTACGAGCAGTACTTC. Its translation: CASSEALRTSGRAYEQYF.

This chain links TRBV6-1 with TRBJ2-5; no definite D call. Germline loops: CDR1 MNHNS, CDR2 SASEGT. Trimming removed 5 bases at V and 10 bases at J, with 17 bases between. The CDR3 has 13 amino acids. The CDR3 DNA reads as TGTGCCAGCAGTCTTAATAACGGTGTGGACCAGTACTTC. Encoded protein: CASSLNNGVDQYF.

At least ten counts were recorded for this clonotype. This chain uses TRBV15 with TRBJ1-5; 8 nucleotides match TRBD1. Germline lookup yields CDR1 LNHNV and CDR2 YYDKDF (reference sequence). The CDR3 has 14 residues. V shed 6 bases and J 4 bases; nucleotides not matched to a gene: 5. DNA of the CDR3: TGTGCCACCAGTAATTACAGGGGGAATCAGCCCCAGCATTTT. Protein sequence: CATSNYRGNQPQHF.

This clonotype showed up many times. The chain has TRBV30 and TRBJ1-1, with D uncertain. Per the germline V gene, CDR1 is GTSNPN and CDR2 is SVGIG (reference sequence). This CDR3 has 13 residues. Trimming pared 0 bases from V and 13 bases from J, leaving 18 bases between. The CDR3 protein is CAWSVRSGPWVFF. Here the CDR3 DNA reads TGTGCCTGGAGTGTACGATCGGGTCCTTGGGTTTTCTTT.

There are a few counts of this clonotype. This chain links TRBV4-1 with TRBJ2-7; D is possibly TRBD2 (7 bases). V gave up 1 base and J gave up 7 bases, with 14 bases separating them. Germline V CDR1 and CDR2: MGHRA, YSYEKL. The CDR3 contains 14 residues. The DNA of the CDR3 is TGCGCCAGCAGCCAAGCGGCGGGGGCTGGGGAGCAGTACTTC. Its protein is CASSQAAGAGEQYF.

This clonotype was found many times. CDR3 region: CASKKAGSSYEQYF. The CDR3 bases are TGTGCCAGCAAAAAAGCCGGGAGCTCCTACGAGCAGTACTTC. The J gene is TRBJ2-7, the V gene TRBV11-2; D is possibly TRBD2 (6 bases). This CDR3 has 14 amino acids. V was trimmed by 7 bases and J by 0 bases, leaving 13 bases between them. Germline CDR1 reads SGHAT; CDR2 reads FQNNGV.

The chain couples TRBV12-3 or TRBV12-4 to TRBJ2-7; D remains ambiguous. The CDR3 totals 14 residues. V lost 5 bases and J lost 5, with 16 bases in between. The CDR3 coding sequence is TGTGCCAGCAGTCCAGGACGGCTCACGGACGAGCAGTACTTC. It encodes CASSPGRLTDEQYF.

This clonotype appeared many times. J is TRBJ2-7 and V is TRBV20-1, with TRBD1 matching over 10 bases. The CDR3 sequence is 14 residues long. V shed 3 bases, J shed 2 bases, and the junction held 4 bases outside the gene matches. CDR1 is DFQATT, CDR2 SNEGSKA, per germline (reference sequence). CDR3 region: CSASRQGAPYEQYF. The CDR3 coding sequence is TGCAGTGCTAGCAGACAGGGGGCTCCCTACGAGCAGTACTTC.

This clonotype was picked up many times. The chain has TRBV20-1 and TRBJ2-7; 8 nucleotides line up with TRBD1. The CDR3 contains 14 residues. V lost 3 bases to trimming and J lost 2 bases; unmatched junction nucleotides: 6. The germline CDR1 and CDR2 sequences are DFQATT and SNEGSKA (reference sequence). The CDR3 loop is CSASDPGGTYEQYF. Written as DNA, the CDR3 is TGCAGTGCTAGCGATCCAGGGGGCACCTACGAGCAGTACTTC.

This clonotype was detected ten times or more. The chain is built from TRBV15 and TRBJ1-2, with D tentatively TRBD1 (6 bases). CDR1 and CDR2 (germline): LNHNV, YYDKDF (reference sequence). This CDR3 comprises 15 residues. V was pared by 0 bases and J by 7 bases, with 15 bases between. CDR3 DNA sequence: TGTGCCACCAGCAGAGATGTTGGGACAAGAAGTGGCTACACCTTC. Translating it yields CATSRDVGTRSGYTF.

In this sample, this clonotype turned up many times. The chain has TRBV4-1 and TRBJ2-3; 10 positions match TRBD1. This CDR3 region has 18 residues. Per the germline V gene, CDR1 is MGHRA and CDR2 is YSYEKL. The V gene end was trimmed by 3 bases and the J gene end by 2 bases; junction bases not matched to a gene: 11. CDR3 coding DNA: TGCGCCAGCAGCCAGCGGACTCCGGGACAGGGGACCACAGATACGCAGTATTTT. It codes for CASSQRTPGQGTTDTQYF.

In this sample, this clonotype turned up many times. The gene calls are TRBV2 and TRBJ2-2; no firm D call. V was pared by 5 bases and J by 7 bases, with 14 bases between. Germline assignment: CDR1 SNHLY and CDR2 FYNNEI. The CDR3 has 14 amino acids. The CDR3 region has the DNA TGTGCCAGCAGTTCAAAGACATCGGACGGGGAGCTGTTTTTT. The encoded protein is CASSSKTSDGELFF.

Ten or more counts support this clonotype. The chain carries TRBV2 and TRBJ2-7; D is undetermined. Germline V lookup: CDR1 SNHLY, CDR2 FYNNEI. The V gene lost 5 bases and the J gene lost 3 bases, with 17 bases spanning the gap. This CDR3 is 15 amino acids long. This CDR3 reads CASSPSRTSVYEQYF. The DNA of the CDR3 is TGTGCCAGCAGTCCAAGCCGGACGTCCGTCTACGAGCAGTACTTC.

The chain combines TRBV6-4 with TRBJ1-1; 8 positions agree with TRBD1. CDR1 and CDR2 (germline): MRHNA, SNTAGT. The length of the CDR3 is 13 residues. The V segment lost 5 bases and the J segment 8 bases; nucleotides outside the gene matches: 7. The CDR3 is CASSYRTGGEAFF. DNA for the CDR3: TGTGCCAGCAGTTACCGAACAGGGGGAGAAGCTTTCTTT.